This T cell receptor beta chain originates from a study of vaccination effects on CD4 cells after COVID-19. The overall study: The cohort was immunized with two doses of either the BNT162b2 or mRNA-1273 vaccine. General observations from the study: The study found that post-vaccine spike-reactive clones in convalescents were mainly new vaccine-induced clones.

Subsequent to roughly 9 days of culture, CD4+ T cells were isolated. This clone was counted only a few times. Its antigen is unidentified. The germline CDR1 and CDR2 sequences are LGHDT and YNNKEL (reference sequence). The CDR3 is made up of 14 amino acids. V was clipped by 4 bases and J by 0 bases, with 8 bases between them. Measured with immunoSEQ multiplex PCR; TCRdb has only the in-frame clones, and not every one. The sample holds 45,000 or so clones, about 70% seen once. The V and J genes are TRBV3-1 (or the pseudogene TRBV3-2) and TRBJ2-3, with a tentative D call TRBD2 (6 bases). The sample consisted of CD4+ T cells from PBMCs cultured without peptide, taken before COVID-19 vaccination. The receptor's source is a human donor who had a prior SARS-CoV-2 infection. The chain's CDR3 is CASSPGTSTDTQYF. CDR3 bases: TGTGCCAGCAGCCCCGGGACTAGCACAGATACGCAGTATTTT.